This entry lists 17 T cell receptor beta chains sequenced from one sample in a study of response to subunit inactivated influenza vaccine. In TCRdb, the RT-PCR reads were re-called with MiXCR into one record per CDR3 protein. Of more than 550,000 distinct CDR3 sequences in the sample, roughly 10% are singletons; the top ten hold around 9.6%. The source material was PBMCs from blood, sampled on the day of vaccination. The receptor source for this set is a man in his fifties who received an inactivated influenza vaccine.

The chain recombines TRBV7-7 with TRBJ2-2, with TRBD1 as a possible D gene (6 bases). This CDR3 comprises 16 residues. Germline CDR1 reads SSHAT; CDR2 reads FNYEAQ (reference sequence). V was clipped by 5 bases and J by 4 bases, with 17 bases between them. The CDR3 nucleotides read TGTGCCAGCAGCACTGTACAGGGTTCGCCCACCGGGGAGCTGTTTTTT. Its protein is CASSTVQGSPTGELFF.

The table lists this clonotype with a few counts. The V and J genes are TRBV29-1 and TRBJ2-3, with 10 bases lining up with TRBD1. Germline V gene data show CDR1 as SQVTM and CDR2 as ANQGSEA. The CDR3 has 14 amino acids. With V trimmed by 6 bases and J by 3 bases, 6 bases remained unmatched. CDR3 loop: CSVRQGARTDTQYF. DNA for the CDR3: TGCAGCGTACGACAGGGGGCGAGGACAGATACGCAGTATTTT.

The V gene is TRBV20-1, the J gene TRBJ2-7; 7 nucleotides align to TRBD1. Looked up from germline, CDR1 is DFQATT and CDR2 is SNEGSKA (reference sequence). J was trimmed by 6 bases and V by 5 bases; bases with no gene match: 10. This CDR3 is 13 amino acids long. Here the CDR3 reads CSALTDRETEQYF. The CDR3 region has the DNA TGCAGTGCTCTAACCGACAGGGAAACCGAGCAGTACTTC.

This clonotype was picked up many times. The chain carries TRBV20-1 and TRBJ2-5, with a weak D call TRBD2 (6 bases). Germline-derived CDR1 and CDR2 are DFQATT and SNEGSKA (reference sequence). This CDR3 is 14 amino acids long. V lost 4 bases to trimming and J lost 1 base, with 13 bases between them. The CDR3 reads CSANLAPIQETQYF. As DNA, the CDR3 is TGCAGTGCTAACCTAGCGCCAATCCAAGAGACCCAGTACTTC.

In DNA, the CDR3 is TGTGCCAGCAGTTTGACCACAGGGGGCGAGACTGAAGCTTTCTTT. Translated: CASSLTTGGETEAFF. The V call is TRBV12-3 or TRBV12-4, the J call TRBJ1-1; 9 bases match TRBD1. V lost 3 bases and J lost 5; bases outside the gene matches: 7. The CDR3 has 15 amino acids.

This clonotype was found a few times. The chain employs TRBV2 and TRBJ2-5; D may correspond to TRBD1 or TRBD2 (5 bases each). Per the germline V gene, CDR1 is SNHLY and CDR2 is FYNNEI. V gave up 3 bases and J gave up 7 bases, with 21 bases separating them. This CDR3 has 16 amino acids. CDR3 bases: TGTGCCAGCAGTGAGACCGGGACCCCACTTGGAGGGACCCAGTACTTC. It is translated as CASSETGTPLGGTQYF.

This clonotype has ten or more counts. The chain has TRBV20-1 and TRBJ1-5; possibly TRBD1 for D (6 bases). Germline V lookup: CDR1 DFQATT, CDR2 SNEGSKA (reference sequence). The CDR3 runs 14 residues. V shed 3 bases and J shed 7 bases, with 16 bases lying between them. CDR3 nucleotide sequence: TGCAGTGCTAGCCAGCGGGGGCGAGGACAGCCCCAGCATTTT. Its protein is CSASQRGRGQPQHF.

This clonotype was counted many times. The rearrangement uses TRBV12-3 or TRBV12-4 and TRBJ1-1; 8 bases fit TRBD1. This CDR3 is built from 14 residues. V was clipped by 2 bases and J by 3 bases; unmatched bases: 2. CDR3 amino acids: CASSLWDRYTEAFF. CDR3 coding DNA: TGTGCCAGCAGTTTATGGGACAGGTACACTGAAGCTTTCTTT.

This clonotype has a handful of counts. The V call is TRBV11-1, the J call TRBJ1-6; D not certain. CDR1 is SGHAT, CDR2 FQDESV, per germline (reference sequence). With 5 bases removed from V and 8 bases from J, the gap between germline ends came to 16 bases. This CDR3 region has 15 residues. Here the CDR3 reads CASSHRRQEYSPLHF. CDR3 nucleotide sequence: TGTGCCAGCAGCCACCGTCGGCAGGAATATTCACCCCTCCACTTT.

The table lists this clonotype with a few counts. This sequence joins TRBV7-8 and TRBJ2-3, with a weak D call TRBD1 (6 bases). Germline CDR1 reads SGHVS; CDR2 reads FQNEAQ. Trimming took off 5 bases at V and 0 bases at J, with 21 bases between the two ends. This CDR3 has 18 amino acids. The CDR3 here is CASSPFNSLGASTDTQYF. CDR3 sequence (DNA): TGTGCCAGCAGCCCATTTAACAGCCTGGGGGCAAGCACAGATACGCAGTATTTT.

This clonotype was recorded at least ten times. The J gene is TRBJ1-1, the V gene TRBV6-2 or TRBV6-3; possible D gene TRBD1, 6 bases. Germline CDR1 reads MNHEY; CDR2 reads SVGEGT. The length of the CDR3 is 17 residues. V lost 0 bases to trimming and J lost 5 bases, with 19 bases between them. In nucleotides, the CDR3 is TGTGCCAGCAGTTACTCGGGCAGGGGAGGATTTATGACTGAAGCTTTCTTT. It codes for CASSYSGRGGFMTEAFF.

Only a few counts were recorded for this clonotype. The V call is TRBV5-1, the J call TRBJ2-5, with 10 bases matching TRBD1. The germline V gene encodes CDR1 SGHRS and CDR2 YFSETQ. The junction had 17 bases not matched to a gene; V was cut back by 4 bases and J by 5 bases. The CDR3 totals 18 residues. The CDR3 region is CASSPVPGQGRMVETQYF. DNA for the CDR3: TGCGCCAGCAGCCCTGTCCCGGGACAGGGGAGGATGGTTGAGACCCAGTACTTC.

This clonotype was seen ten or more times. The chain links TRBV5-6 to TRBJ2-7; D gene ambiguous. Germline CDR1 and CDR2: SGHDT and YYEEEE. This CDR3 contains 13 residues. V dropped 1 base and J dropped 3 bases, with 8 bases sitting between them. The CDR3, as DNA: TGTGCCAGCAGCTTGTTTCCCAGCTACGAGCAGTACTTC. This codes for CASSLFPSYEQYF.

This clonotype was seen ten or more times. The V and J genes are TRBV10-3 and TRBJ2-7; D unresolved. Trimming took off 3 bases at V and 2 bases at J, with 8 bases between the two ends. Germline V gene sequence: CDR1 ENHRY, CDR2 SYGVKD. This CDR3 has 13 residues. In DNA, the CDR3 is TGTGCCATCAGTGATTCGAGCGCCTACGAGCAGTACTTC. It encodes CAISDSSAYEQYF.

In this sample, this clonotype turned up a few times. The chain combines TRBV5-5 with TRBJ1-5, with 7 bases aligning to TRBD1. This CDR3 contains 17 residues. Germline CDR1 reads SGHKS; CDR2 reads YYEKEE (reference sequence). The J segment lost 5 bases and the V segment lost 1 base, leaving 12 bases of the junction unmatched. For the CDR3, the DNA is TGTGCCAGCAGCTTGTTCCCGGGCGGGCAGGGGGATCAGCCCCAGCATTTT. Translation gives CASSLFPGGQGDQPQHF.

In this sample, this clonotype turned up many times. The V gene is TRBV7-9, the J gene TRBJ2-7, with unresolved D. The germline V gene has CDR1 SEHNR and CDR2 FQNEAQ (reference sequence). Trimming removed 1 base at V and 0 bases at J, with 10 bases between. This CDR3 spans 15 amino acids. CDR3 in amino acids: CASSLGPLSSYEQYF. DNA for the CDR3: TGTGCCAGCAGCTTAGGGCCTCTGAGCTCCTACGAGCAGTACTTC.

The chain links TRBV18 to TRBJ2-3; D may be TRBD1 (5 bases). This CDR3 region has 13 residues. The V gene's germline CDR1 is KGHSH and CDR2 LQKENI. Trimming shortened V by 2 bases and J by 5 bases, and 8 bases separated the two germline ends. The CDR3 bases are TGTGCCAGCTCACCAGCCAGGGAAGATACGCAGTATTTT. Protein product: CASSPAREDTQYF.